The source of this T cell receptor (beta chain) is a study of beta chain features in type 1 diabetes. Regarding the study as a whole: These data did not resolve whether HLA type affects TCRB rearrangement.

Per donor, one heparinised blood draw averaged approximately 120 mL. Sequencing targeted expressed TCRB transcripts, as all isolated RNA had been reverse transcribed. Naive, central memory and regulatory T cell samples came to a mean of approximately 4 million reads. Using immunoSEQ multiplex PCR, the repertoire was profiled, and TCRdb retains in-frame clones only, with some absent. The sample has under 900,000 clones; roughly a sixth are singletons. A note on this clone: Its antigen is not known. One end of the junction fails to match germline, which may point to a read error. Other nucleotide sequences from this sample produce the same CDR3.

Germline loops: CDR1 KGHSH, CDR2 LQKENI. The length of the CDR3 is 15 residues. Sequenced material: naive CD4+ T cells from blood. J is TRBJ2-3 and V is TRBV18; 7 bases align to TRBD1. This TCR derives from a woman aged 18 to 35 in good health. The DNA of the CDR3 is TGTGCCAGCTCACCAAACCGGGACAGCACAGATACGCAATATTTT. Residues: CASSPNRDSTDTQYF.